This TCR beta chain came from a study of blood T cells in healthy people across ages. This CDR3 comprises 14 residues. Trimming took 2 bases from V and 2 from J, leaving 9 bases between them. Germline V gene lookup returns CDR1 ENHRY and CDR2 SYGVKD. This clonotype was seen only a few times. A much larger clone differs from this one at a single base, so this may be a read error. Sample-barcoded 5' priming and a J-beta primer mix drove a second PCR of roughly 6 to 12 cycles. All cDNA molecules were each tagged by a template-switch adaptor with 12 random nucleotides. In TCRdb, the 5' RACE reads were re-called with MiXCR into one record per CDR3 protein. Here the sample spans roughly 1,700,000 distinct CDR3 sequences, roughly 30% being singletons.

Material for sequencing was blood. The J gene is TRBJ2-5, the V gene TRBV10-3, with D uncertain. The receptor's source is a woman in her twenties or thirties in good health. The DNA for the CDR3 is TGTGCCATCAGTGAGCCTTTGGAACAAGAGACCCAGTACTTC. The encoded protein is CAISEPLEQETQYF.